The source of this TCR beta chain is a study of CD8 T cells in Susac syndrome. Sequencing of TCR beta was undertaken in CD8+ and CD4+ T cells derived from blood. The CD8+ and CD4+ T cells were isolated magnetically using a negative isolation approach, whereas the TEMRA cells were enriched by FACS. Reverse transcription of roughly 0.5 to 1 ug RNA was performed with random hexamers. Across 54 Vbeta and 13 Jbeta, immunoSEQ multiplex PCR amplified TCR beta CDR3. MiXCR, applied by TCRdb to the immunoSEQ multiplex PCR reads, yields one record per CDR3 protein. The data hold some 200,000 distinct CDR3 sequences, with 90% to 97% observed a single time. Study-level results: The CD4+ T cell repertoire of patients with Susac syndrome showed no detectable clonal expansion.

V shed 6 bases and J 4 bases; nucleotides not matched to a gene: 8. The CDR3 is made up of 14 amino acids. The germline V gene has CDR1 MNHEY and CDR2 SVGAGI. On this clonotype itself: Its antigen remains unknown.

This chain joins TRBV6-5 and TRBJ1-1, with TRBD1 identical over 7 bases. Sequenced sample: CD4+ T cells from PBMCs. The sequence derives from a human donor with Susac syndrome. The CDR3 DNA reads as TGTGCCAGCAGCCAACAGGGGCGGAGCACTGAAGCTTTCTTT. This translates into CASSQQGRSTEAFF.